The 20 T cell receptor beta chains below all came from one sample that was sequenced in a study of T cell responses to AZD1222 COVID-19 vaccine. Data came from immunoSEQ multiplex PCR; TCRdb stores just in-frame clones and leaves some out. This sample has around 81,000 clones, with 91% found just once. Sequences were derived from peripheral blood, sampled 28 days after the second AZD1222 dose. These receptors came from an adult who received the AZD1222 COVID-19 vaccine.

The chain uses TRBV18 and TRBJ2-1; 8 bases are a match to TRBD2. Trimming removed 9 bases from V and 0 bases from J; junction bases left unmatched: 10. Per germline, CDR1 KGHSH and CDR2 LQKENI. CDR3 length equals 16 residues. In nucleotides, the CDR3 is TGTGCCAGTTCGCGGGGGGAGGCTTTCTCCTACAATGAGCAGTTCTTC. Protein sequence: CASSRGEAFSYNEQFF.

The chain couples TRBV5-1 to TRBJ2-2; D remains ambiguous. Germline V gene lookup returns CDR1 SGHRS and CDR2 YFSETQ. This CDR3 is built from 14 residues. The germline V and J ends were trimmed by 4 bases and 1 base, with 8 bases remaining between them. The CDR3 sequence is CASSPGGNTGELFF. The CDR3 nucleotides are TGCGCCAGCAGCCCCGGTGGGAACACCGGGGAGCTGTTTTTT.

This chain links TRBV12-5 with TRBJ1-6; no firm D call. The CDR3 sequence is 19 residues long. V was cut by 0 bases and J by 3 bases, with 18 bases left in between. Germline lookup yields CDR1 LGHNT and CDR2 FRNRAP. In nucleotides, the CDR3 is TGTGCTAGTGGTTTGGTACCTCTTCACATGCCCAGCTATAATTCACCCCTCCACTTT. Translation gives CASGLVPLHMPSYNSPLHF.

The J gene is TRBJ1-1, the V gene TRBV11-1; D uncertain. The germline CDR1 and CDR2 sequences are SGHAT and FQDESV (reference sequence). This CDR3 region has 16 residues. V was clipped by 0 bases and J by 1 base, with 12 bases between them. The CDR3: CASSLALWSGNTEAFF. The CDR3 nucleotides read TGTGCCAGCAGCTTAGCGCTATGGAGCGGGAACACTGAAGCTTTCTTT. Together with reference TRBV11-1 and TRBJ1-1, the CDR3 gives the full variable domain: EAEVAQSPRYKITEKSQAVAFWCDPISGHATLYWYRQILGQGPELLVQFQDESVVDDSQLPKDRFSAERLKGVDSTLKIQPAELGDSAMYLCASSLALWSGNTEAFFGQGTRLTVV.

The CDR3 reads CASSLVRSYEQYF. CDR3 DNA: TGTGCCAGCAGCTTAGTGCGATCCTACGAGCAGTACTTC. The chain uses TRBV7-9 and TRBJ2-7; D not certain. This CDR3 has 13 amino acids. V was pared by 1 base and J by 1 base, with 5 bases between. Germline V CDR1 and CDR2: SEHNR, FQNEAQ (reference sequence).

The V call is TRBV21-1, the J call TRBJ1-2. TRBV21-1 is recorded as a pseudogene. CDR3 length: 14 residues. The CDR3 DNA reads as TGTGCCAGCAGCAAAAGGAGGGGCTCCTATGGCTACACCTTC. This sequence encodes CASSKRRGSYGYTF.

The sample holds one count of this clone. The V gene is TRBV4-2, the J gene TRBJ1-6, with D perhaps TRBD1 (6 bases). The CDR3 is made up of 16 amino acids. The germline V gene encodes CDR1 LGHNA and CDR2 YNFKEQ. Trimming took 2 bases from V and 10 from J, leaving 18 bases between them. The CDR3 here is CASSQRGGRLRSPLHF. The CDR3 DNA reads TGTGCCAGCAGCCAAAGGGGGGGGAGGCTTAGATCACCCCTCCACTTT.

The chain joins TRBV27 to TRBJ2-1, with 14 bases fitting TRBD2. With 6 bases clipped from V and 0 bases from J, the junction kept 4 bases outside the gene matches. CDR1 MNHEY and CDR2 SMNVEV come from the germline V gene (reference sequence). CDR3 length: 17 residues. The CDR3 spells CASRRLAGGSSYNEQFF. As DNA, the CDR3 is TGTGCCAGCAGGAGACTAGCGGGAGGGAGCTCCTACAATGAGCAGTTCTTC.

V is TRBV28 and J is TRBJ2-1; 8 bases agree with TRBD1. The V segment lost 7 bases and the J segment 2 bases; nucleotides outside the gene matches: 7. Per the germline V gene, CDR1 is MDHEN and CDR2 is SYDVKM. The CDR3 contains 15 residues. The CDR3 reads CASIMPGQAYNEQFF. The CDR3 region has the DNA TGTGCCAGCATCATGCCGGGACAGGCCTACAATGAGCAGTTCTTC.

The CDR3 region has the DNA TGTGCCACCAGCAGAGATAAGGGCGGGCCCGTTGACAATGAGCAGTTCTTC. This codes for CATSRDKGGPVDNEQFF. The gene calls are TRBV15 and TRBJ2-1; D might be TRBD2 (5 bases). V gave up 0 bases and J gave up 5 bases, with 17 bases separating them. This CDR3 comprises 17 residues. CDR1 is LNHNV, CDR2 YYDKDF, per germline (reference sequence). Combining the CDR3 with reference TRBV15 and TRBJ2-1 gives the whole variable domain DAMVIQNPRYQVTQFGKPVTLSCSQTLNHNVMYWYQQKSSQAPKLLFHYYDKDFNNEADTPDNFQSRRPNTSFCFLDIRSPGLGDTAMYLCATSRDKGGPVDNEQFFGPGTRLTVL.

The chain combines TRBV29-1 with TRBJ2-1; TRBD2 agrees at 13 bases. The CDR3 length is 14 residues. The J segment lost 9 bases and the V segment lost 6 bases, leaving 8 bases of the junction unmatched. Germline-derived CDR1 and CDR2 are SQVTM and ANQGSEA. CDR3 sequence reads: CSVQKLAGGFEQFF. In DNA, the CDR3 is TGCAGCGTCCAAAAACTAGCGGGAGGGTTTGAGCAGTTCTTC.

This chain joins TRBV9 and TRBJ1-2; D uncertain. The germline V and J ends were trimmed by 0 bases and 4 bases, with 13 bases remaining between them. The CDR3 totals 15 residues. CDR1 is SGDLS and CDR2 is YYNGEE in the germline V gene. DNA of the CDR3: TGTGCCAGCAGCGTAGCCCCCCACGAAGGCTATGGCTACACCTTC. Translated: CASSVAPHEGYGYTF.

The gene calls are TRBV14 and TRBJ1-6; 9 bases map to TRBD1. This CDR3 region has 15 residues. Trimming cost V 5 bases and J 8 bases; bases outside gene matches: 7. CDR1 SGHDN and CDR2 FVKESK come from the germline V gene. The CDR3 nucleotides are TGTGCCAGCAGCGGACAGGGGAGACTTCATTCACCCCTCCACTTT. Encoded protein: CASSGQGRLHSPLHF.

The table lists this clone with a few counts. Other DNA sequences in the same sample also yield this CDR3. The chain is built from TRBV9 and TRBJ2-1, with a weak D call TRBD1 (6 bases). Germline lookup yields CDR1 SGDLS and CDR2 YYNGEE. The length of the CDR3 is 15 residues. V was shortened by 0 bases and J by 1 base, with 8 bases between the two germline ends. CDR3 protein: CASSVGQGSYNEQFF. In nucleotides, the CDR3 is TGTGCCAGCAGCGTAGGGCAGGGGTCCTACAATGAGCAGTTCTTC.

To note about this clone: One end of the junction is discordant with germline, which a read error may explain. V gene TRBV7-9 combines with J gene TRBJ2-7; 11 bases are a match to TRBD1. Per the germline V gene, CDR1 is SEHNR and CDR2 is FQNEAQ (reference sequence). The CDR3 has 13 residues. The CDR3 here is CASSSRTGGFEDF. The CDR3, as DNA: TGTGCCAGCAGCTCCAGGACAGGGGGCTTCGAAGACTTC.

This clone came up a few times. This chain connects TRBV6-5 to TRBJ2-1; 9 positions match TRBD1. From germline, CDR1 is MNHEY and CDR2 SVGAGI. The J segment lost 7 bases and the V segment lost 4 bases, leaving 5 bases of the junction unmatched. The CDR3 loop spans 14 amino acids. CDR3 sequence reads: CASSFGTGKNEQFF. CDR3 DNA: TGTGCCAGCAGTTTTGGGACAGGGAAAAATGAGCAGTTCTTC.

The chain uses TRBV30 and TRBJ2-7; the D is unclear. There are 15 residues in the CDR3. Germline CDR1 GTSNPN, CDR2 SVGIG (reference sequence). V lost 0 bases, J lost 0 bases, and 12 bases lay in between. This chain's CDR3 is CAWSVLAGVSYEQYF. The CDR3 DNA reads TGTGCCTGGAGTGTACTGGCAGGTGTCTCCTACGAGCAGTACTTC.

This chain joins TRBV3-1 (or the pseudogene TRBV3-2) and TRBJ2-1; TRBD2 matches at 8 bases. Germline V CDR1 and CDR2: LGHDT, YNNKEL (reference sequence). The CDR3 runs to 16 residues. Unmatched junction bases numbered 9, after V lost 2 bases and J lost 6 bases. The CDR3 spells CASSQSVAGTSNEQFF. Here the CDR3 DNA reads TGTGCCAGCAGCCAAAGCGTAGCGGGAACGAGCAATGAGCAGTTCTTC.

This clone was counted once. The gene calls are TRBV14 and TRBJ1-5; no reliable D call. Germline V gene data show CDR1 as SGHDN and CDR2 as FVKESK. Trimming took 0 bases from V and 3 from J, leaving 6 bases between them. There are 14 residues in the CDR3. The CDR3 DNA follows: TGTGCCAGCAGCCAAGAAGGGTCCAATCAGCCCCAGCATTTT. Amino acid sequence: CASSQEGSNQPQHF.

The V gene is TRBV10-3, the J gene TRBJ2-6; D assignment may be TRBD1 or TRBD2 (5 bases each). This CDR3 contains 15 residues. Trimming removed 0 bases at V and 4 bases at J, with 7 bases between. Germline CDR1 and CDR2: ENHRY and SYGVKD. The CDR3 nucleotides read TGTGCCATCAGTGAGTCCGGGACGGGGGCCAACGTCCTGACTTTC. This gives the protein CAISESGTGANVLTF.